A single sample gave rise to the 30 T cell receptor beta chains below, sequenced in a study of blood T cell repertoires in COVID-19. Sequencing was performed with immunoSEQ multiplex PCR; in TCRdb, only in-frame clones are kept and a portion is missing. The table lists under 150,000 clones, approximately 88% of them singletons. The sequenced sample was peripheral blood. Every receptor here comes from a human donor in a cohort sampled during active COVID-19.

The chain carries TRBV24-1 and TRBJ1-2; D is unresolved. Per the germline V gene, CDR1 is KGHDR and CDR2 is SFDVKD. The CDR3 extends over 11 amino acids. V dropped 5 bases and J dropped 5 bases, with 5 bases sitting between them. The CDR3 coding sequence is TGTGCCACCAGTGCGGGTTATGGCTACACCTTC. Protein sequence: CATSAGYGYTF.

V gene TRBV19 combines with J gene TRBJ1-6; D is possibly TRBD1 (6 bases). This CDR3 comprises 15 residues. Germline V gene data show CDR1 as LNHDA and CDR2 as SQIVND (reference sequence). Trimming removed 8 bases at V and 10 bases at J, with 21 bases between. CDR3 nucleotide sequence: TGTGCCAGTGGCAAGGGGGGGATAATCAAATCACCCCTCCACTTT. Translating gives CASGKGGIIKSPLHF.

The genes are TRBV7-2 and TRBJ1-2; TRBD1 matches 7 bases. The CDR3 spans 14 residues. Germline V gene data show CDR1 as SGHTA and CDR2 as FQGNSA. Germline trimming cut 5 bases from V and 0 bases from J; bases unmatched to any gene: 3. The CDR3 loop reads CASSRDSTNYGYTF. CDR3 nucleotide sequence: TGTGCCAGCAGCCGGGACAGCACTAACTATGGCTACACCTTC.

In its sample, this clone was seen once. The genes are TRBV5-8 and TRBJ1-4; a possible D gene is TRBD1 (5 bases). Germline loops: CDR1 SGHTS, CDR2 YDEGEE. The V gene lost 0 bases and the J gene lost 8 bases, with 11 bases spanning the gap. The CDR3 covers 14 residues. The CDR3, as DNA: TGTGCCAGCAGCTTGGACAGGAAGGCGGAAAAACTGTTTTTT. This translates into CASSLDRKAEKLFF.

The rearrangement links TRBV7-2 to TRBJ2-7; 15 positions match TRBD2. V was clipped by 3 bases and J by 7 bases; unmatched bases: 7. This CDR3 has 16 amino acids. CDR1 is SGHTA and CDR2 is FQGNSA in the germline V gene. CDR3 protein: CASSFAGTSGGWEQYF. CDR3 bases: TGTGCCAGCAGCTTCGCCGGGACTAGCGGGGGGTGGGAGCAGTACTTC.

This clone occurred a few times. The genes are TRBV30 and TRBJ2-7; tentative D call: TRBD2 (5 bases). In germline, CDR1 is GTSNPN, CDR2 SVGIG (reference sequence). The V gene lost 0 bases and the J gene lost 2 bases, with 5 bases spanning the gap. This CDR3 region has 12 residues. The CDR3 DNA reads as TGTGCCTGGAGTGTGGGAGCCTACGAGCAGTACTTC. As protein: CAWSVGAYEQYF.

This clone came up once. The rearrangement joins TRBV6-5 to TRBJ1-6; 7 positions match TRBD1. CDR3 length: 14 residues. Germline loops: CDR1 MNHEY, CDR2 SVGAGI. V was pared by 4 bases and J by 11 bases, with 8 bases of the junction left unmatched. The CDR3 coding sequence is TGTGCCAGCAGTTCCCCCGGGACAGAGGCACCCCTCCACTTT. This sequence encodes CASSSPGTEAPLHF.

V and J are TRBV2 and TRBJ1-2, with 8 bases matching TRBD1. This CDR3 is 13 amino acids long. Per the germline V gene, CDR1 is SNHLY and CDR2 is FYNNEI. V trimming: 7 bases; J trimming: 4 bases; junction bases outside the gene matches: 5. This CDR3 reads CASKQGVFYGYTF. In DNA form, the CDR3 reads TGTGCCAGCAAACAGGGGGTTTTCTATGGCTACACCTTC. The full variable domain, its missing parts supplied by reference TRBV2 and TRBJ1-2, is EPEVTQTPSHQVTQMGQEVILRCVPISNHLYFYWYRQILGQKVEFLVSFYNNEISEKSEIFDDQFSVERPDGSNFTLKIRSTKLEDSAMYFCASKQGVFYGYTFGSGTRLTVV.

The chain combines TRBV14 with TRBJ1-2; D may be TRBD1 (6 bases). The V end was cut by 1 base, the J end by 4 bases, with 13 bases between. This CDR3 comprises 15 residues. CDR1 and CDR2 (germline): SGHDN, FVKESK. The CDR3 DNA sequence: TGTGCCAGCAGCCAAGGCCCGGACAGCTTCTATGGCTACACCTTC. It translates to CASSQGPDSFYGYTF.

The rearrangement links TRBV12-3 or TRBV12-4 to TRBJ2-6; TRBD2 is a possible D gene (5 bases). Trimming took off 4 bases at V and 4 bases at J, with 5 bases between the two ends. This CDR3 contains 13 residues. CDR3 sequence reads: CASSSGGANVLTF. The CDR3 DNA follows: TGTGCCAGCAGTTCGGGGGGGGCCAACGTCCTGACTTTC.

The chain is built from TRBV15 and TRBJ1-5, with D perhaps TRBD1 (6 bases). The CDR3 is 13 residues long. Trimming cost V 5 bases and J 2 bases, with 7 bases left between them. Germline assignment: CDR1 LNHNV and CDR2 YYDKDF (reference sequence). The CDR3 region is CATSPGGNQPQHF. In DNA form, the CDR3 reads TGTGCCACCAGCCCAGGGGGCAATCAGCCCCAGCATTTT.

The chain combines TRBV5-1 with TRBJ1-2; D not resolved. Germline CDR1 SGHRS, CDR2 YFSETQ. V lost 0 bases and J 8 bases, leaving 11 bases between the germline ends. The CDR3 is 13 amino acids. In nucleotides, the CDR3 is TGCGCCAGCAGCTTGGACGGGGAAGGCGGCTACACCTTC. Translation gives CASSLDGEGGYTF. Filled out from reference TRBV5-1 and TRBJ1-2, the complete variable domain reads KAGVTQTPRYLIKTRGQQVTLSCSPISGHRSVSWYQQTPGQGLQFLFEYFSETQRNKGNFPGRFSGRQFSNSRSEMNVSTLELGDSALYLCASSLDGEGGYTFGSGTRLTVV.

The chain carries TRBV6-5 and TRBJ1-1; unclear D gene. The V gene lost 0 bases and the J gene lost 1 base, with 12 bases spanning the gap. CDR1 is MNHEY, CDR2 SVGAGI, per germline. The CDR3 consists of 16 residues. CDR3 residues: CASSYSRRGGNTEAFF. DNA of the CDR3: TGTGCCAGCAGTTACTCCCGCCGGGGAGGGAACACTGAAGCTTTCTTT.

The gene calls are TRBV7-2 and TRBJ2-3, with TRBD2 identical over 10 bases. Germline assignment: CDR1 SGHTA and CDR2 FQGNSA. The length of the CDR3 is 15 residues. V was clipped by 7 bases and J by 8 bases; unmatched bases: 12. The CDR3 DNA reads TGTGCCAGCACCTCTAGCGGGGGCCCTGGGTCTACGCAGTATTTT. This codes for CASTSSGGPGSTQYF.

The V gene is TRBV14, the J gene TRBJ2-1; 13 bases agree with TRBD2. Germline-derived CDR1 and CDR2 are SGHDN and FVKESK. The CDR3 spans 16 residues. J gave up 4 bases and V 4 bases, and 4 bases lay outside the gene matches. The CDR3 DNA follows: TGTGCCAGCAGCCTACTAGCGGGGGGGCGTTACAATGAGCAGTTCTTC. As protein: CASSLLAGGRYNEQFF.

The V call is TRBV29-1, the J call TRBJ2-1, with 7 bases identical to TRBD1. The V gene's germline CDR1 is SQVTM and CDR2 ANQGSEA. The CDR3 loop spans 13 amino acids. The V gene end was trimmed by 4 bases and the J gene end by 6 bases; junction bases not matched to a gene: 6. CDR3 nucleotides: TGCAGCGTTGGACAGGGTACCTTCAATGAGCAGTTCTTC. This encodes CSVGQGTFNEQFF.

This chain links TRBV5-1 with TRBJ2-5; weak D call: TRBD1 (5 bases). Trimming shortened V by 4 bases and J by 7 bases, and 11 bases separated the two germline ends. The CDR3 has 12 amino acids. CDR1 and CDR2 (germline): SGHRS, YFSETQ. CDR3 bases: TGCGCCAGCAGCCAAGGGGAAGGGACCCAGTACTTC. Encoded protein: CASSQGEGTQYF.

This clone was detected only a few times. V and J are TRBV5-4 and TRBJ2-2; tentatively, D is TRBD2 (5 bases). Germline-derived CDR1 and CDR2 are SGHNT and YYREEE (reference sequence). This CDR3 is 15 amino acids long. Trimming left V 0 bases short and J 2 bases short, with 8 bases between. This CDR3 is CASSLGLTNTGELFF. CDR3 DNA: TGTGCCAGCAGCTTGGGACTAACAAACACCGGGGAGCTGTTTTTT.

V gene TRBV6-5 combines with J gene TRBJ1-5; 8 nucleotides agree with TRBD1. The germline V gene encodes CDR1 MNHEY and CDR2 SVGAGI. The CDR3 length is 14 residues. J was trimmed by 2 bases and V by 4 bases; bases with no gene match: 1. DNA for the CDR3: TGTGCCAGCAGTTCGACAGGGGGCAATCAGCCCCAGCATTTT. Amino acids: CASSSTGGNQPQHF.

This chain uses TRBV7-9 with TRBJ1-2, with 8 bases that match TRBD1. Germline values: CDR1 SEHNR, CDR2 FQNEAQ (reference sequence). This CDR3 contains 15 residues. Trimming removed 1 base from V and 4 bases from J; junction bases left unmatched: 5. This CDR3 is CASSLEDRESYGYTF. The CDR3 coding sequence is TGTGCCAGCAGCTTAGAGGACAGGGAGAGCTATGGCTACACCTTC.

The chain is built from TRBV24-1 and TRBJ2-7; 11 bases are shared with TRBD1. The CDR3 runs to 17 residues. With 4 bases clipped from V and 4 bases from J, the junction kept 11 bases outside the gene matches. The V gene's germline CDR1 is KGHDR and CDR2 SFDVKD. The CDR3 spells CATSEARDRGSPYEQYF. DNA for the CDR3: TGTGCCACCAGTGAGGCACGGGACAGGGGGTCCCCATACGAGCAGTACTTC.

The genes are TRBV2 and TRBJ1-6, with 8 positions matching TRBD1. The CDR3 loop spans 15 amino acids. V dropped 4 bases and J dropped 8; count of bases not matched to a gene: 7. Germline values: CDR1 SNHLY, CDR2 FYNNEI. The CDR3 protein is CASSGMTGAYSPLHF. CDR3 in DNA: TGTGCCAGCAGTGGAATGACAGGGGCTTATTCACCCCTCCACTTT.

This clone occurred a few times. This chain joins TRBV6-5 and TRBJ2-1; TRBD2 aligns across 11 bases. Per the germline V gene, CDR1 is MNHEY and CDR2 is SVGAGI. The CDR3 has 15 amino acids. J was trimmed by 5 bases and V by 6 bases; bases with no gene match: 6. CDR3: CASRALAGAHNEQFF. DNA for the CDR3: TGTGCCAGCAGAGCACTAGCGGGGGCCCACAATGAGCAGTTCTTC.

The gene calls are TRBV6-2 or TRBV6-3 and TRBJ2-7; possible D gene TRBD1, 6 bases. V was shortened by 4 bases and J by 2 bases, with 15 bases between the two germline ends. Per germline, CDR1 MNHEY and CDR2 SVGEGT. The CDR3 has 15 residues. The CDR3 spells CASSLPEPGAYEQYF. As DNA, the CDR3 is TGTGCCAGCAGTTTACCCGAACCAGGGGCCTACGAGCAGTACTTC.

The chain has TRBV5-1 and TRBJ1-2; the D gene is possibly TRBD1 (6 bases). Germline V gene data show CDR1 as SGHRS and CDR2 as YFSETQ. The CDR3 is 17 amino acids. V lost 0 bases, J lost 0 bases, and 15 bases lay in between. For the CDR3, the DNA is TGCGCCAGCAGCTTGGTCCTACAGGGAAAGACTAACTATGGCTACACCTTC. Its translation: CASSLVLQGKTNYGYTF. Based on the CDR3 plus reference TRBV5-1 and TRBJ1-2, the full variable domain is KAGVTQTPRYLIKTRGQQVTLSCSPISGHRSVSWYQQTPGQGLQFLFEYFSETQRNKGNFPGRFSGRQFSNSRSEMNVSTLELGDSALYLCASSLVLQGKTNYGYTFGSGTRLTVV.

The chain uses TRBV4-3 and TRBJ1-4, with D possibly matching TRBD1 (6 bases). CDR1 is LGHNA and CDR2 is YSLEER in the germline V gene. Trimming pared 4 bases from V and 7 bases from J, leaving 19 bases between. There are 16 residues in the CDR3. CDR3 DNA sequence: TGCGCCAGCAGCCCACAACTACAGGGTCTTGGTGAAAAACTGTTTTTT. Protein: CASSPQLQGLGEKLFF.

This rearrangement joins TRBV6-5 to TRBJ1-5; TRBD1 is a possible D gene (5 bases). Germline V gene data show CDR1 as MNHEY and CDR2 as SVGAGI. Deletions cut 4 bases from V and 1 base from J, with 11 bases between. The CDR3 sequence is 15 residues long. CDR3 in DNA: TGTGCCAGCAGTTGGGGACTTGGGAGCAATCAGCCCCAGCATTTT. It is translated as CASSWGLGSNQPQHF.

The chain links TRBV5-1 to TRBJ2-7, with D possibly matching TRBD1 (5 bases). V was shortened by 4 bases and J by 2 bases, with 13 bases between the two germline ends. From germline, CDR1 is SGHRS and CDR2 YFSETQ. This CDR3 has 14 residues. CDR3 protein: CASSPGAGAYEQYF. The DNA for the CDR3 is TGCGCCAGCAGCCCTGGGGCAGGAGCCTACGAGCAGTACTTC.

This chain uses TRBV29-1 with TRBJ1-2, with 7 bases fitting TRBD1. This CDR3 has 16 residues. The ends lost 1 base at V and 1 base at J; junction bases unmatched: 9. Germline assignment: CDR1 SQVTM and CDR2 ANQGSEA. As DNA, the CDR3 is TGCAGCGTTGAAGTTCAGTCAGGGGGATATAACTATGGCTACACCTTC. It codes for CSVEVQSGGYNYGYTF. Filled out from reference TRBV29-1 and TRBJ1-2, the complete variable domain reads SAVISQKPSRDICQRGTSLTIQCQVDSQVTMMFWYRQQPGQSLTLIATANQGSEATYESGFVIDKFPISRPNLTFSTLTVSNMSPEDSSIYLCSVEVQSGGYNYGYTFGSGTRLTVV.

Comment on this clone: The identical CDR3 is also encoded by other nucleotide sequences in the sample. V is TRBV30 and J is TRBJ1-3, with D possibly being TRBD1 (5 bases). Trimming removed 2 bases at V and 1 base at J, with 6 bases between. This CDR3 contains 13 residues. Germline-derived CDR1 and CDR2 are GTSNPN and SVGIG (reference sequence). The CDR3 DNA sequence: TGTGCCTGGAGTCAGGGATCTGGAAACACCATATATTTT. This gives the protein CAWSQGSGNTIYF.